These 2 T cell receptor beta chains were all obtained from the same sample, sequenced in a study of blood T cells in healthy people across ages. For the second PCR, which ran for 7 to 11 cycles, a sample-barcoded 5' primer and a J-beta primer mix were used. TCRdb recomputed calls from the 5' RACE reads with MiXCR, one row per CDR3 protein. The data hold around 1,700,000 distinct CDR3 sequences, with 28% observed a single time. Material: blood. The receptors stem from a woman aged 30 to 39 in good health.

The rearrangement joins TRBV24-1 to TRBJ2-1; 14 nucleotides line up with TRBD2. The CDR3 totals 17 residues. With V trimmed by 3 bases and J by 5 bases, 5 bases remained unmatched. CDR1 and CDR2 (germline): KGHDR, SFDVKD. This CDR3 is CATSDDLTSGRDNEQFF. Written as DNA, the CDR3 is TGTGCCACCAGTGATGACTTGACTAGCGGGAGGGACAATGAGCAGTTCTTC.

This clonotype was recorded once. The V and J genes are TRBV5-1 and TRBJ2-2; D is unresolved. Per germline, CDR1 SGHRS and CDR2 YFSETQ. With 0 bases removed from V and 8 bases from J, the gap between germline ends came to 14 bases. The CDR3 spans 15 residues. CDR3 nucleotides: TGCGCCAGCAGCTTGGATCCCCGGACGACGGGGGAGCTGTTTTTT. Encoded protein: CASSLDPRTTGELFF.